One sample yielded the 21 T cell receptor beta chains listed below, sequenced in a study of blood T cell repertoires in COVID-19. Data came from immunoSEQ multiplex PCR; TCRdb stores just in-frame clones and leaves some out. The sample includes approximately 50,000 clones, around nine tenths of them seen just once. The specimen was peripheral blood. Every receptor here comes from a woman at least 80 years old with acute or convalescent COVID-19.

This chain links TRBV11-2 with TRBJ1-1, with 7 positions matching TRBD1. CDR3 length equals 13 residues. Germline loops: CDR1 SGHAT, CDR2 FQNNGV. V was pared by 1 base and J by 10 bases, with 6 bases of the junction left unmatched. Here the CDR3 reads CASSLALDRVAFF. In DNA, the CDR3 is TGTGCCAGCAGCTTAGCACTAGACAGGGTAGCTTTCTTT.

The chain uses TRBV10-3 and TRBJ2-3, with 13 bases matching TRBD2. With V trimmed by 6 bases and J by 1 base, 10 bases remained unmatched. CDR1 and CDR2 from the germline V gene are ENHRY and SYGVKD. The CDR3 spans 18 residues. The DNA of the CDR3 is TGTGCCATCAGCCCCTCAACTAGCGGGGGGGCCGGCACAGATACGCAGTATTTT. Its protein is CAISPSTSGGAGTDTQYF.

The CDR3 loop is CASRMGAGGTGELFF. CDR3 in DNA: TGTGCCAGCAGGATGGGGGCCGGTGGCACCGGGGAGCTGTTTTTT. The chain carries TRBV28 and TRBJ2-2; weak D call: TRBD1 (6 bases). This CDR3 has 15 residues. The germline V and J ends were trimmed by 6 bases and 4 bases, with 15 bases remaining between them. Germline V CDR1 and CDR2: MDHEN, SYDVKM.

This rearrangement joins TRBV7-6 to TRBJ2-1; 7 bases align to TRBD2. The CDR3 has 17 amino acids. The J segment lost 0 bases and the V segment lost 0 bases, leaving 5 bases of the junction unmatched. The germline CDR1 and CDR2 sequences are SGHVS and FNYEAQ. The CDR3 bases are TGTGCCAGCAGCTTAGCGGGGCGGGGGAGCTCCTACAATGAGCAGTTCTTC. Its protein product is CASSLAGRGSSYNEQFF.

The rearrangement uses TRBV11-3 and TRBJ2-1; tentatively, D is TRBD2 (6 bases). The CDR3 length is 15 residues. The V gene's germline CDR1 is SGHNT and CDR2 YENEEA. Trimming left V 3 bases short and J 9 bases short, with 18 bases between. The DNA for the CDR3 is TGTGCCAGCAGCTTCGGCTGGGTGGTCGGGGGTGAGCAGTTCTTC. This gives the protein CASSFGWVVGGEQFF.

The chain carries TRBV5-4 and TRBJ2-1, with a possible D match to TRBD2 (6 bases). The CDR3 length is 12 residues. Germline loops: CDR1 SGHNT, CDR2 YYREEE (reference sequence). Trimming pared 4 bases from V and 8 bases from J, leaving 10 bases between. CDR3 sequence (DNA): TGTGCCAGCAGCCGGGAGTGGGATGAGCAGTTCTTC. The encoded protein is CASSREWDEQFF.

The chain carries TRBV19 and TRBJ2-4; 8 bases map to TRBD1. The CDR3 extends over 14 amino acids. J was trimmed by 5 bases and V by 4 bases; bases with no gene match: 4. The germline CDR1 and CDR2 sequences are LNHDA and SQIVND (reference sequence). Written as DNA, the CDR3 is TGTGCCAGTAGTAGCTGGGACAGGCAAAACATTCAGTACTTC. This encodes CASSSWDRQNIQYF.

The rearrangement links TRBV27 to TRBJ2-7; D possibly corresponds to TRBD1 (5 bases). Deletions cut 2 bases from V and 3 bases from J, with 5 bases between. The germline gives CDR1 MNHEY, CDR2 SMNVEV (reference sequence). This CDR3 contains 12 residues. The CDR3 nucleotides read TGTGCCAGCAGTTTACAGGGCTACGAGCAGTACTTC. It codes for CASSLQGYEQYF.

CDR3 in DNA: TGTGCTAGTGGTTTGGGTGGGGGGGCCCAAGAGACCCAGTACTTC. Protein product: CASGLGGGAQETQYF. The chain combines TRBV12-5 with TRBJ2-5, with D perhaps TRBD2 (7 bases). Germline V gives CDR1 LGHNT, CDR2 FRNRAP. This CDR3 region has 15 residues. The V end lost 1 base, the J end lost 1 base, and 10 bases lay between the germline ends.

V usage is TRBV15 and J usage is TRBJ2-7; TRBD1 aligns across 7 bases. Germline V CDR1 and CDR2: LNHNV, YYDKDF (reference sequence). The CDR3 covers 14 residues. V lost 3 bases, J lost 6 bases, and 8 bases stayed unmatched. CDR3 DNA sequence: TGTGCCACCAGCAGCCTCGACAGGGTGTTCGAGCAGTACTTC. Protein sequence: CATSSLDRVFEQYF.

The chain recombines TRBV18 with TRBJ1-2; D not resolved. The CDR3 sequence is 13 residues long. CDR1 is KGHSH, CDR2 LQKENI, per germline. Trimming shortened V by 3 bases and J by 3 bases, and 8 bases separated the two germline ends. The CDR3: CASSPRNDYGYTF. The CDR3 region has the DNA TGTGCCAGCTCACCCAGGAACGACTATGGCTACACCTTC. The full variable domain, in which reference TRBV18 and TRBJ1-2 provide the parts outside the CDR3, is NAGVMQNPRHLVRRRGQEARLRCSPMKGHSHVYWYRQLPEEGLKFMVYLQKENIIDESGMPKERFSAEFPKEGPSILRIQQVVRGDSAAYFCASSPRNDYGYTFGSGTRLTVV.

This clone was seen a single time. This rearrangement joins TRBV20-1 to TRBJ2-1; weak D call: TRBD2 (6 bases). V shed 5 bases and J shed 14 bases, with 16 bases lying between them. Looked up from germline, CDR1 is DFQATT and CDR2 is SNEGSKA (reference sequence). The CDR3 length is 11 residues. CDR3 sequence: CSAGTGVFEFF. CDR3 sequence (DNA): TGCAGTGCTGGCACGGGGGTATTCGAGTTCTTC.

V is TRBV5-1 and J is TRBJ2-7, with TRBD2 identical over 8 bases. The CDR3 covers 15 residues. From germline, CDR1 is SGHRS and CDR2 YFSETQ. V lost 3 bases to trimming and J lost 0 bases; unmatched junction nucleotides: 5. The CDR3 DNA reads TGCGCCAGCAGCTCTGGACTAGCCACCTCCTACGAGCAGTACGTC. As protein: CASSSGLATSYEQYV.

This clone came up many times. V usage is TRBV3-1 (or the pseudogene TRBV3-2) and J usage is TRBJ1-1; 9 bases line up with TRBD1. In germline, CDR1 is LGHDT, CDR2 YNNKEL (reference sequence). The CDR3 is made up of 17 amino acids. V lost 3 bases, J lost 0 bases, and 8 bases stayed unmatched. As DNA, the CDR3 is TGTGCCAGCAGCCAGCAGGGACAGGGAATAATGAACACTGAAGCTTTCTTT. Translated, it gives CASSQQGQGIMNTEAFF.

This clone was observed a handful of times. The chain links TRBV20-1 to TRBJ1-6, with 8 nucleotides matching TRBD1. The J segment lost 7 bases and the V segment lost 8 bases, leaving 1 base of the junction unmatched. The CDR3 runs to 11 residues. Germline CDR1 DFQATT, CDR2 SNEGSKA (reference sequence). This CDR3 reads CSRQGNSPLHF. CDR3 in DNA: TGCAGTAGACAGGGGAATTCACCCCTCCACTTT.

The chain employs TRBV10-2 and TRBJ2-1; 8 bases agree with TRBD1. Germline CDR1 and CDR2: WSHSY and SAAADI. V lost 5 bases to trimming and J lost 4 bases; unmatched junction nucleotides: 7. This CDR3 has 15 amino acids. The CDR3 DNA follows: TGCGCCAGCAGTCCTCCAGGGGGCGGATACAATGAGCAGTTCTTC. This sequence encodes CASSPPGGGYNEQFF.

Here the CDR3 reads CASSFGSYYGYTF. The CDR3 DNA follows: TGTGCCAGCAGTTTTGGCAGTTACTATGGCTACACCTTC. The chain is built from TRBV5-4 and TRBJ1-2; no firm D call. Germline V gene data show CDR1 as SGHNT and CDR2 as YYREEE (reference sequence). V lost 5 bases to trimming and J lost 3 bases, with 11 bases between them. The CDR3 consists of 13 residues.

This clone was seen only once. J is TRBJ2-1 and V is TRBV11-2; D remains unclear. Germline loops: CDR1 SGHAT, CDR2 FQNNGV. Trimming pared 3 bases from V and 5 bases from J, leaving 14 bases between. The CDR3 is made up of 15 amino acids. The CDR3: CASSFEAPSNNEQFF. CDR3 DNA: TGTGCCAGCAGCTTTGAGGCCCCGTCGAACAATGAGCAGTTCTTC.

CDR3 sequence reads: CATSRGTSVYNEQFF. CDR3 nucleotide sequence: TGTGCCACCAGCAGGGGGACTAGCGTCTACAATGAGCAGTTCTTC. This chain links TRBV24-1 with TRBJ2-1; 10 nucleotides line up with TRBD2. CDR1 and CDR2 from the germline V gene are KGHDR and SFDVKD. Trimming at V came to 7 bases and at J to 3 bases, leaving 5 bases not matched to a gene. The CDR3 contains 15 residues.

The chain is built from TRBV6-6 and TRBJ2-5; 7 nucleotides match TRBD1. This CDR3 region has 16 residues. CDR1 MNHNY and CDR2 SVGAGI come from the germline V gene (reference sequence). The J segment lost 5 bases and the V segment lost 5 bases, leaving 14 bases of the junction unmatched. Here the CDR3 DNA reads TGTGCCAGCAGTCCGGCGAACAGGGGAAATCAGGAGACCCAGTACTTC. Residues: CASSPANRGNQETQYF.

V usage is TRBV6-5 and J usage is TRBJ1-2, with D uncertain. CDR1 MNHEY and CDR2 SVGAGI come from the germline V gene. This CDR3 comprises 11 residues. V lost 6 bases and J 4 bases, leaving 6 bases between the germline ends. Here the CDR3 reads CASRGLYGYTF. The CDR3 DNA sequence: TGTGCCAGCAGGGGCCTCTATGGCTACACCTTC.